This T cell receptor (beta chain) was found in a study of Graves' ophthalmopathy and Graves' hyperthyroidism. The sequenced template was RNA, covering the TCR beta CDR3 region. In the first round, RT-PCR was carried out with HTBI primers, and a multiplex PCR formed the second round. TCRdb processed the multiplex PCR reads anew with MiXCR; each CDR3 protein has one entry. The sample includes about 620,000 distinct CDR3 sequences, 22% seen only once; the top ten take approximately 7%. As to this clonotype: Its specificity is unknown.

V lost 0 bases and J lost 6, with 12 bases in between. The CDR3 is 13 residues long. Looked up from germline, CDR1 is GTSNPN and CDR2 is SVGIG (reference sequence). Uncontrolled infections, other autoimmune diseases, pregnancy or lactation barred patients from enrollment. Study-level points and caveats: The model predicted progression of ophthalmopathy with a sensitivity of roughly 70%, and its specificity was about 73%.

This chain connects TRBV30 to TRBJ2-7; tentative D call: TRBD2 (6 bases). This receptor was obtained from a woman aged 18 to 35 with stable Graves' hyperthyroidism. Some clones in this sample may be carry-over from other donors' samples. Sequencing was carried out using peripheral blood. CDR3 region: CAWSVGLGGEQYF. DNA for the CDR3: TGTGCCTGGAGTGTAGGGCTGGGGGGCGAGCAGTACTTC.